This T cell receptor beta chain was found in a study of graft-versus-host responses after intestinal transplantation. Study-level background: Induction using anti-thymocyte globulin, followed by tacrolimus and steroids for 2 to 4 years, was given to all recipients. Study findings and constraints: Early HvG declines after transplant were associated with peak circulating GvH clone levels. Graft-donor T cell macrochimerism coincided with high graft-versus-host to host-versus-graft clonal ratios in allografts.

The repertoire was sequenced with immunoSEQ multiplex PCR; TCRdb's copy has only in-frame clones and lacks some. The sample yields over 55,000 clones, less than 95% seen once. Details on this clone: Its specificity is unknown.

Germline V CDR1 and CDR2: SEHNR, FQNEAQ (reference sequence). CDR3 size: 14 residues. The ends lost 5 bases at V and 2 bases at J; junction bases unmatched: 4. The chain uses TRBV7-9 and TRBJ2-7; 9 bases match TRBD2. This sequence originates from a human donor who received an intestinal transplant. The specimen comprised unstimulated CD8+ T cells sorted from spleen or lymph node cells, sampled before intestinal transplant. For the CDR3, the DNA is TGTGCCAGCAGCAAGGCGGGGGGGGCCTACGAGCAGTACTTC. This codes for CASSKAGGAYEQYF. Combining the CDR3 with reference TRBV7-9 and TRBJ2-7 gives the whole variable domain DTGVSQNPRHKITKRGQNVTFRCDPISEHNRLYWYRQTLGQGPEFLTYFQNEAQLEKSRLLSDRFSAERPKGSFSTLEIQRTEQGDSAMYLCASSKAGGAYEQYFGPGTRLTVT.